The clone carrying this T cell receptor (beta chain) occurred many times. V was clipped by 8 bases and J by 3 bases; unmatched bases: 9. Germline V CDR1 and CDR2: SQVTM, ANQGSEA. This CDR3 has 13 residues. As it was prepared, the TCRbeta library received unique molecular identifiers. Each CDR3 protein gets one entry after TCRdb re-called the PCR reads with MiXCR. This table holds some 600,000 distinct CDR3 sequences, around a sixth found once. This sample was included in a study of T-cell reconstitution after alpha-beta-depleted transplantation in children. This chain joins TRBV29-1 and TRBJ2-5, with 7 bases identical to TRBD1. This receptor was identified in a human donor who donated a stem cell graft to a child with acute myeloid leukemia. The starting material was PBMCs from the stem cell graft donor, obtained from the stem cell graft. CDR3: CSSRGTEKETQYF. CDR3 nucleotide sequence: TGCAGCTCCAGGGGGACAGAAAAAGAGACCCAGTACTTC.